This T cell receptor (beta chain) emerged from a study of blood T cell repertoires in COVID-19. The wider study: The origin of the acute and convalescent COVID-19 samples was the United States, Italy and Spain.

The method was immunoSEQ multiplex PCR; TCRdb's version includes in-frame clones alone and lacks a portion of them. The data contain over 250,000 clones, just under 90% of them seen just once; the ten biggest clones take up roughly 1.9%. The sequence came from a woman aged 55-70 years who had recovered from COVID-19. Material for sequencing was PBMCs or T cells enriched from blood (not recorded which).

The CDR3 here is CASSKVRLGQGIYGYTF. The CDR3 DNA sequence: TGTGCCAGCAGCAAAGTAAGGTTGGGACAGGGCATCTATGGCTACACCTTC. V gene TRBV21-1 combines with J gene TRBJ1-2; whether TRBD1, the table's D call, matches the DNA was not checked. TRBV21-1 has pseudogene status. The CDR3 has 17 residues.